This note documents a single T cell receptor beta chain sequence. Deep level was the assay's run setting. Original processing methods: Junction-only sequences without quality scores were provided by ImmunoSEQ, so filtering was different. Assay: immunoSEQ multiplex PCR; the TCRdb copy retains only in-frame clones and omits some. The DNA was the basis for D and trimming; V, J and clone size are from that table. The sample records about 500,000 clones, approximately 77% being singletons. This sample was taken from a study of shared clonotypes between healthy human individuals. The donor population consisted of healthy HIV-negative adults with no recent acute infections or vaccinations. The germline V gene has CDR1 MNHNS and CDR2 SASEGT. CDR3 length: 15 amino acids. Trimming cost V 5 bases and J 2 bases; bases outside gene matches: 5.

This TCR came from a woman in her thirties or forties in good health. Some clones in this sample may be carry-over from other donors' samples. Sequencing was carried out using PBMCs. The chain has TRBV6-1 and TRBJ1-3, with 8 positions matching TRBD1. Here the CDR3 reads CASSRTGRTGNTIYF. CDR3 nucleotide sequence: TGTGCCAGCAGTCGGACAGGGAGGACTGGAAACACCATATATTTT.